The rows below give T cell receptor beta chains drawn from one sample of a study of technical replicates of blood from a handful of donors. Assay: immunoSEQ multiplex PCR; the TCRdb copy retains only in-frame clones and omits some. Of about 80,000 clones listed, about nine tenths are singletons. The sequenced sample was T cells isolated from PBMCs. The origin of the receptors is a human donor in good health. CDR3s include the opening cysteine and the closing phenylalanine or tryptophan. Each record gives: J gene, V gene, D gene, clone size, CDR3 protein, CDR3 DNA. D genes are given only for firm matches. The size of a clone is reported for some rows only, either as once, few or many, or as a class for expanded clones.

j_call: TRBJ2-7; v_call: TRBV28; d_call: NA; clone_size: once; cdr3_aa: CASSYRDTSSYEQYF; cdr3_nt: TGTGCCAGCAGTTACCGGGACACAAGCTCCTACGAGCAGTACTTC
j_call: TRBJ2-5; v_call: TRBV11-2; d_call: NA; clone_size: NA; cdr3_aa: CASSFNGQETQYF; cdr3_nt: TGTGCCAGCAGCTTCAACGGCCAAGAGACCCAGTACTTC
j_call: TRBJ2-3; v_call: TRBV6-5; d_call: TRBD2; clone_size: NA; cdr3_aa: CASSYYGRAGTDTQYF; cdr3_nt: TGTGCCAGCAGTTACTACGGGAGAGCGGGGACAGATACGCAGTATTTT
j_call: TRBJ2-5; v_call: TRBV4-3; d_call: NA; clone_size: NA; cdr3_aa: CASSQEFSGETQYF; cdr3_nt: TGCGCCAGCAGCCAAGAATTCAGCGGGGAGACCCAGTACTTC
j_call: TRBJ1-5; v_call: TRBV5-1; d_call: NA; clone_size: few; cdr3_aa: CASSLTVNQPQHF; cdr3_nt: TGCGCCAGCAGCTTGACGGTTAATCAGCCCCAGCATTTT
j_call: TRBJ2-7; v_call: TRBV28; d_call: NA; clone_size: NA; cdr3_aa: CASSSRLRSYEQYF; cdr3_nt: TGTGCCAGCAGTTCTCGACTACGGTCCTACGAGCAGTACTTC
j_call: TRBJ1-3; v_call: TRBV18; d_call: NA; clone_size: NA; cdr3_aa: CASSIGGGAGNTIYF; cdr3_nt: TGTGCCAGCTCAATTGGCGGGGGTGCAGGAAACACCATATATTTT
j_call: TRBJ1-2; v_call: TRBV14; d_call: NA; clone_size: NA; cdr3_aa: CASSQDLVFGYTF; cdr3_nt: TGTGCCAGCAGCCAAGATCTAGTTTTTGGCTACACCTTC
j_call: TRBJ2-1; v_call: TRBV19; d_call: TRBD2; clone_size: NA; cdr3_aa: CASTPGTKSYNEQFF; cdr3_nt: TGTGCCAGTACCCCCGGGACTAAGTCCTACAATGAGCAGTTCTTC
j_call: TRBJ1-4; v_call: TRBV10-3; d_call: TRBD1; clone_size: NA; cdr3_aa: CAISGEGQGGGKLFF; cdr3_nt: TGTGCCATCAGTGGAGAAGGACAGGGGGGAGGAAAACTGTTTTTT
j_call: TRBJ2-2; v_call: TRBV5-1; d_call: NA; clone_size: NA; cdr3_aa: CASSLEFSDTGELFF; cdr3_nt: TGCGCCAGCAGCTTGGAATTCTCGGACACCGGGGAGCTGTTTTTT
j_call: TRBJ1-1; v_call: TRBV19; d_call: TRBD1; clone_size: NA; cdr3_aa: CASRVQGMNTEAFF; cdr3_nt: TGTGCCAGTAGAGTACAGGGGATGAACACTGAAGCTTTCTTT
j_call: TRBJ2-5; v_call: TRBV7-9; d_call: NA; clone_size: NA; cdr3_aa: CASSPRPRDSYAETQYF; cdr3_nt: TGTGCCAGCAGCCCTAGACCTCGGGACTCATACGCGGAGACCCAGTACTTC
j_call: TRBJ2-7; v_call: TRBV27; d_call: TRBD1; clone_size: NA; cdr3_aa: CASSSRQGANEQYF; cdr3_nt: TGTGCCAGCAGTTCGAGACAGGGGGCCAACGAGCAGTACTTC
j_call: TRBJ2-4; v_call: TRBV29-1; d_call: TRBD2; clone_size: NA; cdr3_aa: CSVAPTMAGVQHF; cdr3_nt: TGCAGCGTTGCCCCAACGATGGCGGGAGTACAGCACTTC
j_call: TRBJ2-3; v_call: TRBV2; d_call: TRBD2; clone_size: NA; cdr3_aa: CASSVTSDTFTDTQYF; cdr3_nt: TGTGCCAGCAGTGTTACTAGCGACACCTTCACAGATACGCAGTATTTT
j_call: TRBJ2-2; v_call: TRBV28; d_call: TRBD1; clone_size: NA; cdr3_aa: CASSRLDRDNGELFF; cdr3_nt: TGTGCCAGCAGCCGCCTCGACAGGGATAACGGGGAGCTGTTTTTT
j_call: TRBJ1-5; v_call: TRBV6-1; d_call: NA; clone_size: NA; cdr3_aa: CASSSRAWTDQPQHF; cdr3_nt: TGTGCCAGCTCGAGTCGGGCCTGGACTGATCAGCCCCAGCATTTT
j_call: TRBJ2-3; v_call: TRBV5-6; d_call: NA; clone_size: NA; cdr3_aa: CASSLYSGDSTDTQYF; cdr3_nt: TGTGCCAGCAGCTTATACAGCGGAGACTCCACAGATACGCAGTATTTT
j_call: TRBJ1-2; v_call: TRBV19; d_call: NA; clone_size: NA; cdr3_aa: CASSIVPANYGYTF; cdr3_nt: TGTGCCAGTAGTATCGTCCCTGCTAACTATGGCTACACCTTC
j_call: TRBJ2-1; v_call: TRBV7-9; d_call: TRBD2; clone_size: NA; cdr3_aa: CASSFPGGPVKNEQFF; cdr3_nt: TGTGCCAGCAGTTTCCCGGGAGGGCCGGTCAAGAATGAGCAGTTCTTC
j_call: TRBJ1-4; v_call: TRBV7-9; d_call: TRBD1; clone_size: NA; cdr3_aa: CASRLQGATNEKLFF; cdr3_nt: TGTGCCAGCAGACTCCAGGGGGCAACTAATGAAAAACTGTTTTTT
j_call: TRBJ2-7; v_call: TRBV4-1; d_call: NA; clone_size: NA; cdr3_aa: CASSQDIRGSYEQYF; cdr3_nt: TGCGCCAGCAGCCAAGATATCAGGGGCTCCTACGAGCAGTACTTC
j_call: TRBJ2-7; v_call: TRBV6-6; d_call: NA; clone_size: NA; cdr3_aa: CASRTGTYEQYF; cdr3_nt: TGTGCCAGCAGGACCGGGACCTACGAGCAGTACTTC
j_call: TRBJ1-2; v_call: TRBV7-3; d_call: TRBD1; clone_size: once; cdr3_aa: CASSQNLGTGYGGYTF; cdr3_nt: TGTGCCAGCAGCCAGAACCTGGGGACAGGGTATGGTGGCTACACCTTC
j_call: TRBJ2-2; v_call: TRBV6-4; d_call: TRBD2; clone_size: once; cdr3_aa: CASRLAGDHGELFF; cdr3_nt: TGTGCCAGCCGACTAGCGGGAGACCACGGGGAGCTGTTTTTT
j_call: TRBJ2-7; v_call: TRBV30; d_call: NA; clone_size: NA; cdr3_aa: CAWSGGYEQYF; cdr3_nt: TGTGCCTGGAGTGGCGGGTACGAGCAGTACTTC
j_call: TRBJ2-3; v_call: TRBV2; d_call: TRBD2; clone_size: few; cdr3_aa: CASSELAGWGPVTDTQYF; cdr3_nt: TGTGCCAGCAGTGAACTAGCGGGATGGGGGCCCGTCACAGATACGCAGTATTTT
j_call: TRBJ2-7; v_call: TRBV14; d_call: NA; clone_size: once; cdr3_aa: CASSQGLGVYEQYF; cdr3_nt: TGTGCCAGCAGCCAAGGGTTAGGGGTTTACGAGCAGTACTTC
j_call: TRBJ2-1; v_call: TRBV6-1; d_call: TRBD2; clone_size: NA; cdr3_aa: CASSDTLAGSYLQFF; cdr3_nt: TGTGCCAGCAGTGATACTCTAGCGGGGAGCTACTTGCAGTTCTTC